These T cell receptor beta chains were read from a single sample in a study of early T cells in non-severe SARS-CoV-2 infection. MiXCR, applied by TCRdb to the 5' RACE reads, yields one record per CDR3 protein. The sample lists 26,000 or so distinct CDR3 sequences, approximately 4.1% occurring once. Sequencing used whole blood. These receptors all come from an adult who was a healthcare worker with PCR-confirmed SARS-CoV-2 infection or an uninfected control (not recorded which). The CDR3 runs from the conserved cysteine through the conserved F or W. Each record gives: J gene, V gene, D gene, clone size, CDR3 DNA, CDR3 protein. D genes are given only for firm matches. Clone size is given for some rows only: seen once, a few or many times, or a class if the clone is expanded.

j_gene: TRBJ2-7; v_gene: TRBV20-1; d_gene: TRBD2; abundance: many; CDR3nt: TGCAGTGCTAGAGGCTTGCGGCTAGCGGGAGAGTACGAGCAGTACTTC; CDR3aa: CSARGLRLAGEYEQYF
j_gene: TRBJ2-5; v_gene: TRBV28; d_gene: NA; abundance: NA; CDR3nt: TGTGCCAGCCAGGAGTCCGGATCTCGGGAGGAGACCCAGTACTTC; CDR3aa: CASQESGSREETQYF
j_gene: TRBJ2-3; v_gene: TRBV12-3/TRBV12-4; d_gene: NA; abundance: many; CDR3nt: TGTGCCAGCAGCCGCTGGCGTACGCAGTATTTT; CDR3aa: CASSRWRTQYF
j_gene: TRBJ2-7; v_gene: TRBV7-8; d_gene: NA; abundance: NA; CDR3nt: TGTGCCAGCAGCTTATCCCGGGGCTCCTACGAGCAGTACTTC; CDR3aa: CASSLSRGSYEQYF
j_gene: TRBJ2-1; v_gene: TRBV11-2; d_gene: TRBD1; abundance: many; CDR3nt: TGTGCCAGCAGCAGGGACAGGGAGGATGAGCAGTTCTTC; CDR3aa: CASSRDREDEQFF
j_gene: TRBJ2-7; v_gene: TRBV20-1; d_gene: NA; abundance: many; CDR3nt: TGCAGTGCCACGGAATTCGGTTACGAGCAGTACTTC; CDR3aa: CSATEFGYEQYF
j_gene: TRBJ1-1; v_gene: TRBV11-2; d_gene: NA; abundance: NA; CDR3nt: TGTGCCAGCAGCTTAGGAATCACTGAAGCTTTCTTT; CDR3aa: CASSLGITEAFF
j_gene: TRBJ2-7; v_gene: TRBV19; d_gene: NA; abundance: few; CDR3nt: TGTGCCACCCGGGACACGAGCTCCTACGAGCAGTACTTC; CDR3aa: CATRDTSSYEQYF
j_gene: TRBJ2-7; v_gene: TRBV7-9; d_gene: NA; abundance: many; CDR3nt: TGTGCCAGCAGCTCCCACTCGGGGCAATCCTTCTACGAGCAGTACTTC; CDR3aa: CASSSHSGQSFYEQYF
j_gene: TRBJ2-3; v_gene: TRBV4-2; d_gene: NA; abundance: many; CDR3nt: TGTGCCAGCTGGGCGGGACCTAGCACAGATACGCAGTATTTT; CDR3aa: CASWAGPSTDTQYF
j_gene: TRBJ2-7; v_gene: TRBV5-6; d_gene: NA; abundance: NA; CDR3nt: TGTGCCAGCAGCTTGGTAGGGGCCGCCGCCTACGAGCAGTACTTC; CDR3aa: CASSLVGAAAYEQYF
j_gene: TRBJ1-2; v_gene: TRBV5-5; d_gene: TRBD1; abundance: many; CDR3nt: TGTGCCAGCAGCGATCAAGGGACAGGTGCTTATGGCTACACCTTC; CDR3aa: CASSDQGTGAYGYTF
j_gene: TRBJ2-1; v_gene: TRBV20-1; d_gene: NA; abundance: NA; CDR3nt: TGCAGTGCTAGAGATCGGCTCAATCCCAATGAGCAGTTCTTC; CDR3aa: CSARDRLNPNEQFF
j_gene: TRBJ1-5; v_gene: TRBV5-5; d_gene: TRBD1; abundance: many; CDR3nt: TGTGCCAGCGACAGGGATATGAGCAATCAGCCCCAGCATTTT; CDR3aa: CASDRDMSNQPQHF
j_gene: TRBJ2-5; v_gene: TRBV29-1; d_gene: NA; abundance: NA; CDR3nt: TGCAGCCTATGGGTCAGGCAAGAGACCCAGTACTTC; CDR3aa: CSLWVRQETQYF
j_gene: TRBJ2-7; v_gene: TRBV5-1; d_gene: NA; abundance: few; CDR3nt: TGCGCCAGCAGCCTTACAGGGTACGAGCAGTACTTC; CDR3aa: CASSLTGYEQYF
j_gene: TRBJ2-1; v_gene: TRBV5-1; d_gene: NA; abundance: many; CDR3nt: TGCGCCAGCAGCTTAAACCCCCATGAGCAGTTCTTC; CDR3aa: CASSLNPHEQFF
j_gene: TRBJ2-7; v_gene: TRBV20-1; d_gene: TRBD2; abundance: few; CDR3nt: TGCAGTGCTACTAGGAGACTAGCGGGGGGCGAGCAGTACTTC; CDR3aa: CSATRRLAGGEQYF
j_gene: TRBJ2-3; v_gene: TRBV20-1; d_gene: NA; abundance: many; CDR3nt: TGCAGTGCAAGCCCAACTTCGACCGCGCAGTATTTT; CDR3aa: CSASPTSTAQYF
j_gene: TRBJ1-4; v_gene: TRBV7-9; d_gene: NA; abundance: many; CDR3nt: TGTGCCAGCAGCGAGCGACCGGGACTGGGGGATGAAAAACTGTTTTTT; CDR3aa: CASSERPGLGDEKLFF
j_gene: TRBJ1-1; v_gene: TRBV12-3/TRBV12-4; d_gene: TRBD1; abundance: many; CDR3nt: TGTGCCAGCACCTTTGACCCCCAGGGGGCGAGAGCTTTCTTT; CDR3aa: CASTFDPQGARAFF
j_gene: TRBJ2-3; v_gene: TRBV7-6; d_gene: NA; abundance: many; CDR3nt: TGTGCCAGCAGCTTAGCGAGGGGCGAGACTGACTTTGATACGCAGTATTTT; CDR3aa: CASSLARGETDFDTQYF
j_gene: TRBJ2-1; v_gene: TRBV5-1; d_gene: TRBD1; abundance: many; CDR3nt: TGCGCCAGCAGCCCGGCTGACAGGGGAGGAAGAGAGCAGTTCTTC; CDR3aa: CASSPADRGGREQFF
j_gene: TRBJ2-3; v_gene: TRBV20-1; d_gene: NA; abundance: many; CDR3nt: TGCAGTGCTAGAGATCCCGGCTCCACAGATACGCAGTATTTT; CDR3aa: CSARDPGSTDTQYF
j_gene: TRBJ2-5; v_gene: TRBV5-4; d_gene: TRBD2; abundance: NA; CDR3nt: TGTGCCAGCAGCTTATATTCTAGCGGGCAAGAGACCCAGTACTTC; CDR3aa: CASSLYSSGQETQYF
j_gene: TRBJ2-2; v_gene: TRBV7-3; d_gene: NA; abundance: many; CDR3nt: TGTGCCAGCAGCCACTCAATGAACACCGGGGAGCTGTTTTTT; CDR3aa: CASSHSMNTGELFF
j_gene: TRBJ2-1; v_gene: TRBV11-2; d_gene: NA; abundance: many; CDR3nt: TGTGCCAGCAGCTTAGATGAGGCTAGGGCCTCCAAGCAGTTCTTC; CDR3aa: CASSLDEARASKQFF
j_gene: TRBJ1-1; v_gene: TRBV19; d_gene: TRBD1; abundance: many; CDR3nt: TGTGCCAGTAGCCCCGGACAGGGTCTAACGAACACTGAAGCTTTCTTT; CDR3aa: CASSPGQGLTNTEAFF
j_gene: TRBJ1-5; v_gene: TRBV20-1; d_gene: NA; abundance: many; CDR3nt: TGCAGTGCTAGAGGGTCGACAGAGTTCAATCAGCCCCAGCATTTT; CDR3aa: CSARGSTEFNQPQHF
j_gene: TRBJ1-2; v_gene: TRBV29-1; d_gene: NA; abundance: medium-sized; CDR3nt: TGCAGCGTTGAAGACAGCAACCATGGCTACACCTTC; CDR3aa: CSVEDSNHGYTF
j_gene: TRBJ2-6; v_gene: TRBV27; d_gene: NA; abundance: many; CDR3nt: TGTGCCAGCACTCGTATTGTGAGCTCTGGGGCCAACGTCCTGACTTTC; CDR3aa: CASTRIVSSGANVLTF
j_gene: TRBJ1-2; v_gene: TRBV13; d_gene: TRBD1; abundance: many; CDR3nt: TGTGCCAGCAGCCCCGGGACAGCTAACTATGGCTACACCTTC; CDR3aa: CASSPGTANYGYTF
j_gene: TRBJ2-1; v_gene: TRBV2; d_gene: NA; abundance: many; CDR3nt: TGTGCCAGCAGTGTTGAACTAGCCAGGTACAATGAGCAGTTCTTC; CDR3aa: CASSVELARYNEQFF
j_gene: TRBJ2-7; v_gene: TRBV29-1; d_gene: NA; abundance: NA; CDR3nt: TGCAGCGTTGATGAGTGGGGTAGCGAGCAGTACTTC; CDR3aa: CSVDEWGSEQYF
j_gene: TRBJ1-1; v_gene: TRBV5-6; d_gene: NA; abundance: many; CDR3nt: TGTGCCAGCAGCTTCAATGGGAGAACTGAAGCTTTCTTT; CDR3aa: CASSFNGRTEAFF
j_gene: TRBJ2-3; v_gene: TRBV15; d_gene: TRBD2; abundance: many; CDR3nt: TGTGCCACCAGCAGAGATGCGGGAGGGACCGGAGATACGCAGTATTTT; CDR3aa: CATSRDAGGTGDTQYF
j_gene: TRBJ2-2; v_gene: TRBV3-1; d_gene: TRBD2; abundance: many; CDR3nt: TGTGCCAGCAGCCCGTCGACTAGCGGGAGATATTTAGCCGGGGAGCTGTTTTTT; CDR3aa: CASSPSTSGRYLAGELFF
j_gene: TRBJ1-5; v_gene: TRBV7-9; d_gene: TRBD1; abundance: many; CDR3nt: TGTGCCAGCAGCCTTAGGACAGGGGGCGAGGACGGCAATCAGCCCCAGCATTTT; CDR3aa: CASSLRTGGEDGNQPQHF
j_gene: TRBJ1-2; v_gene: TRBV12-3/TRBV12-4; d_gene: NA; abundance: many; CDR3nt: TGTGCCAGCAGTGCCCACAAAGGGGGAAACTATGGCTACACCTTC; CDR3aa: CASSAHKGGNYGYTF
j_gene: TRBJ2-7; v_gene: TRBV28; d_gene: TRBD2; abundance: many; CDR3nt: TGTGCCAGCAGTTCATCGGGACTAGCGGAAGCACCCTACGAGCAGTACTTC; CDR3aa: CASSSSGLAEAPYEQYF
j_gene: TRBJ2-7; v_gene: TRBV18; d_gene: TRBD1; abundance: many; CDR3nt: TGTGCCAGCTCAACGACAGGGAACGAGCAGTACTTC; CDR3aa: CASSTTGNEQYF
j_gene: TRBJ1-1; v_gene: TRBV6-2/TRBV6-3; d_gene: NA; abundance: many; CDR3nt: TGTGCCAGCAGTTCCGCTTCCAGATCAGGGAACACTGAAGCTTTCTTT; CDR3aa: CASSSASRSGNTEAFF
j_gene: TRBJ2-1; v_gene: TRBV7-9; d_gene: TRBD2; abundance: NA; CDR3nt: TGTGCCAGCACCCAAACCGAGGGCGGGGACTACTACAATGAGCAGTTCTTC; CDR3aa: CASTQTEGGDYYNEQFF
j_gene: TRBJ2-6; v_gene: TRBV19; d_gene: NA; abundance: many; CDR3nt: TGTGCCAGTAGTATCGCTGGGGCCAACGTCCTGACTTTC; CDR3aa: CASSIAGANVLTF
j_gene: TRBJ2-7; v_gene: TRBV7-2; d_gene: TRBD2; abundance: NA; CDR3nt: TGTGCCAGCAGCTTAGTAGCGGGTAGCTCCTACGAGCAGTACTTC; CDR3aa: CASSLVAGSSYEQYF
j_gene: TRBJ2-3; v_gene: TRBV7-3; d_gene: TRBD2; abundance: NA; CDR3nt: TGTGCCAGCAGCCCTGGACTAGCAGATACGCAGTATTTT; CDR3aa: CASSPGLADTQYF
j_gene: TRBJ2-1; v_gene: TRBV7-2; d_gene: TRBD2; abundance: many; CDR3nt: TGTGCCAGCAGCTTACGAAGTGGCGGGAGGGCCGTCTACAATGAGCAGTTCTTC; CDR3aa: CASSLRSGGRAVYNEQFF
j_gene: TRBJ1-4; v_gene: TRBV12-5; d_gene: TRBD1; abundance: NA; CDR3nt: TGTGCTAGTGGTGCACGGGACAGTTCGGCTTCAACTAATGAAAAACTGTTTTTT; CDR3aa: CASGARDSSASTNEKLFF
j_gene: TRBJ1-1; v_gene: TRBV7-9; d_gene: NA; abundance: many; CDR3nt: TGTGCCAGCAGCATAGGGGGGAAGTGGAACACTGAAGCTTTCTTT; CDR3aa: CASSIGGKWNTEAFF